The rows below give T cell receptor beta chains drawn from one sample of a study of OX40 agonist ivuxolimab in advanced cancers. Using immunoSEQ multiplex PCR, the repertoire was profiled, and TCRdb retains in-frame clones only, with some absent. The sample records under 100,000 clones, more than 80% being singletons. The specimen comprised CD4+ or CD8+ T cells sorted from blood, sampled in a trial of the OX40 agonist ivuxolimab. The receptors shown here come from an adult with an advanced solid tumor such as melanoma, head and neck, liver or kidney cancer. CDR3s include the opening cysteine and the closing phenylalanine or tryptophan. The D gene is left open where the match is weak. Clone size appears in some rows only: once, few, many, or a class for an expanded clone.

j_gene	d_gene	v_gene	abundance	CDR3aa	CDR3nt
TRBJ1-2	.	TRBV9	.	CASSVEAELYGYTF	TGTGCCAGCAGCGTAGAAGCAGAACTCTATGGCTACACCTTC
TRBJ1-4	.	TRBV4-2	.	CASSQELGAEEKLFF	TGTGCCAGCAGCCAAGAACTTGGGGCAGAGGAAAAACTGTTTTTT
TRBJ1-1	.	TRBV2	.	CASTPTPNTEAFF	TGTGCCAGCACCCCCACACCGAACACTGAAGCTTTCTTT
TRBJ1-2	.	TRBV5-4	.	CASSEPGRPYGYTF	TGTGCCAGCAGCGAACCGGGACGGCCCTATGGCTACACCTTC
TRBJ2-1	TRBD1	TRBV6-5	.	CASSSDRDSYNEQFF	TGTGCCAGCAGTTCAGACAGGGACTCCTACAATGAGCAGTTCTTC
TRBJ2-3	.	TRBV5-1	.	CASSLGWTSSTDTQYF	TGCGCCAGCAGCTTGGGTTGGACATCTAGCACAGATACGCAGTATTTT
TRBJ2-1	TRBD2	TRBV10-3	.	CAIRRDLLAGGLEDEQFF	TGTGCCATCAGGAGGGATTTACTAGCGGGGGGGCTAGAGGATGAGCAGTTCTTC
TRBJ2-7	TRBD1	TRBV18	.	CASSPTGDHEQYF	TGTGCCAGCTCACCCACAGGGGACCACGAGCAGTACTTC
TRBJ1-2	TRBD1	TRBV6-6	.	CASSYSQGADTF	TGTGCCAGCAGTTACTCTCAGGGGGCAGACACCTTC
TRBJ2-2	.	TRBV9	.	CASSVGPGELFF	TGTGCCAGCAGCGTGGGGCCCGGGGAGCTGTTTTTT
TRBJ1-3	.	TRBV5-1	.	CASSPGSDGNTIYF	TGCGCCAGCAGCCCGGGGAGTGATGGAAACACCATATATTTT
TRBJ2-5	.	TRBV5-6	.	CASSPILSSETQYF	TGTGCCAGCAGCCCGATTTTATCGTCAGAGACCCAGTACTTC
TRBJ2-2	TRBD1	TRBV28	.	CASSRGGTGTNTGELFF	TGTGCCAGCAGCCGAGGGGGGACAGGGACGAACACCGGGGAGCTGTTTTTT
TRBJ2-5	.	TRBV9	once	CASSVALEETQYF	TGTGCCAGCAGCGTAGCCCTCGAAGAGACCCAGTACTTC
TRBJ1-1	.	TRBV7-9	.	CASSFRFGIPNTEAFF	TGTGCCAGCAGCTTCCGTTTTGGGATACCGAACACTGAAGCTTTCTTT
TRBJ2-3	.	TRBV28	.	CASTGPHTDTQYF	TGTGCCAGCACAGGGCCCCACACAGATACGCAGTATTTT
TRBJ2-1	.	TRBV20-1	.	CSVFSKGEQFF	TGCAGTGTTTTTTCGAAGGGTGAGCAGTTCTTC
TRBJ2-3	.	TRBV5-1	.	CASSFWDRTDTQYF	TGCGCCAGCAGCTTCTGGGACCGCACAGATACGCAGTATTTT